This TCR beta chain was retrieved from a study of cytomegalovirus exposure and HLA in healthy donors. Looked up from germline, CDR1 is SEHNR and CDR2 is FQNEAQ (reference sequence). The CDR3 spans 13 residues. Trimming removed 2 bases at V and 5 bases at J, with 9 bases between. In the PCR, 60 Vbeta and 13 Jbeta primers were used. Here immunoSEQ multiplex PCR was the method, and the copy in TCRdb shows in-frame clones only, minus some. The sample yields some 140,000 clones, 73% seen once. Healthy people donating bone marrow made up the donors. Sequenced sample: PBMCs. This TCR came from a woman aged 40 to 50 in good health and CMV-seronegative. The chain links TRBV7-9 to TRBJ1-1; D gene unclear. The CDR3 coding sequence is TGTGCCAGCAGCTTAAAGGAGGAGACTGAAGCTTTCTTT. Protein product: CASSLKEETEAFF.